A selection of T cell receptor beta chains follows, all from one sample in a study of graft-versus-host responses after intestinal transplantation. Clones were read by immunoSEQ multiplex PCR, and TCRdb kept only the in-frame ones, dropping some. The profile covers tens of thousands of clones, with roughly 94% appearing a single time and about 1.6% taken by the ten largest. Here the sequenced sample was PBMCs, taken around 350 days after intestinal transplant. The receptors derive from a human patient who received an intestinal transplant, so some T cells may come from the graft donor. The CDR3 runs from the conserved cysteine through the conserved F or W. D genes are given only for firm matches. Only part of the rows carry a size: once, few, many, or a class if the clone is expanded.

d_gene	v_gene	j_gene	abundance	CDR3nt	CDR3aa
NA	TRBV4-1	TRBJ2-3	NA	TGCGCCAGCAAACGGGGGCTACTTTCTAGCACAGATACGCAGTATTTT	CASKRGLLSSTDTQYF
NA	TRBV7-7	TRBJ2-1	NA	TGTGCCAGCACACATCACAGGGAGTCACCGTTCTTC	CASTHHRESPFF
NA	TRBV6-5	TRBJ2-7	NA	TGTGCCAGCAGTTACGGGACCGCTAGCGAGCAGTACTTC	CASSYGTASEQYF
TRBD2	TRBV11-2	TRBJ2-3	NA	TGTGCCAGCAGCTCGGTCACTAGCGACCTCACAGATACGCAGTATTTT	CASSSVTSDLTDTQYF
TRBD2	TRBV18	TRBJ2-1	NA	TGTGCCAGCTCACCAGAGAGTGGGCTAGCGGTTTACAATGAGCAGTTCTTC	CASSPESGLAVYNEQFF
NA	TRBV10-1	TRBJ2-1	NA	TGCGCCAGCAGTGAGACCGGACCTGAGCAGTTCTTC	CASSETGPEQFF
TRBD2	TRBV29-1	TRBJ2-3	NA	TGCAGCGTGGGAGGGATTAACCTTTCCCCCGGGGATACGCAGTATTTT	CSVGGINLSPGDTQYF
NA	TRBV10-3	TRBJ2-3	NA	TGTGCCATCAGCGGGGTTGAGGTTCAGAATACGCAGTATTTT	CAISGVEVQNTQYF
NA	TRBV20-1	TRBJ2-2	NA	TGCAGTGCTACAAACACCGGGGAGCTGTTTTTT	CSATNTGELFF
NA	TRBV19	TRBJ1-1	NA	TGTGCCAGTAGTATTCCGGAGAACACTGAAGCTTTCTTT	CASSIPENTEAFF
NA	TRBV6-5	TRBJ2-5	NA	TGTGCCAGCAGTAAGGGAAAAGAGACCCAGTACTTC	CASSKGKETQYF
TRBD1	TRBV10-1	TRBJ1-1	NA	TGCGCCAGCAGTGCTTCCGGGACAGGGGGACCCAAGAACACTGAAGCTTTCTTT	CASSASGTGGPKNTEAFF
NA	TRBV6-6	TRBJ2-6	few	TGTGCCAGCAGTTACGGTATCAGGGCCGGGGCCAACGTCCTGACTTTC	CASSYGIRAGANVLTF
NA	TRBV5-1	TRBJ2-2	NA	TGCGCCAGCAGCTTTTCGGGGGCCGGGGAGCTGTTTTTT	CASSFSGAGELFF
NA	TRBV6-5	TRBJ1-2	NA	TGTGCCAGCAGTTACTCGTTCCGGGAGTACAACTATGGCTACACCTTC	CASSYSFREYNYGYTF
TRBD2	TRBV7-9	TRBJ2-1	NA	TGTGCCAGCAGTTTCTCTACCGGACTAGCGGGAGGGCCCTACAATGAGCAGTTCTTC	CASSFSTGLAGGPYNEQFF
TRBD2	TRBV7-3	TRBJ2-1	NA	TGTGCCAGCAGCTTAAAACCCGACGGGGGGTTCTACAATGAGCAGTTCTTC	CASSLKPDGGFYNEQFF
NA	TRBV28	TRBJ1-5	NA	TGTGCCAGCAGTTTATGGAGGGGGGGTCGTGAGCCCCAGCATTTT	CASSLWRGGREPQHF
TRBD1	TRBV5-4	TRBJ1-5	NA	TGTGCCAGCAGCTTGTTCCAGGGGGCCGTCAGCAATCAGCCCCAGCATTTT	CASSLFQGAVSNQPQHF
NA	TRBV9	TRBJ2-7	NA	TGTGCCAGCAGCCCCAGGGTTTCCAACTACGAGCAGTACTTC	CASSPRVSNYEQYF
TRBD1	TRBV10-2	TRBJ1-1	NA	TGCGCCAGCAGCACTGACCGGGACAGATACACTGAAGCTTTCTTT	CASSTDRDRYTEAFF
NA	TRBV6-9	TRBJ2-7	NA	TGTGCCAGCAGCGACAGGTATTACTCCTACGAGCAGTACTTC	CASSDRYYSYEQYF
NA	TRBV12-5	TRBJ2-5	NA	TGTGCTAGTGGTTATGGGGTCGGGGTAGTTTTGACCCAGTACTTC	CASGYGVGVVLTQYF
NA	TRBV19	TRBJ2-7	once	TGTGCCAGTAGTATTGGAAGAGGGGACGAGCAGTACTTC	CASSIGRGDEQYF
NA	TRBV28	TRBJ1-5	NA	TGTGCCAGCAGTCCCGAGGGCAGCGATAATCAGCCCCAGCATTTT	CASSPEGSDNQPQHF
NA	TRBV30	TRBJ1-1	NA	TGTGCCTGGGAAACAGCGATTAACACTGAAGCTTTCTTT	CAWETAINTEAFF
NA	TRBV7-3	TRBJ2-2	once	TGTGCCAGCAGCTTATCGGCAGGATCTGTCGGGGAGCTGTTTTTT	CASSLSAGSVGELFF
TRBD1	TRBV30	TRBJ1-5	NA	TGTGCCTGGAGAGGGACAGGGGGAGGGGGTCAGCCCCAGCATTTT	CAWRGTGGGGQPQHF
NA	TRBV6-1	TRBJ1-3	NA	TGTGCCAGCAGTGCGGGCAGCTCTGGAAACACCATATATTTT	CASSAGSSGNTIYF
NA	TRBV6-5	TRBJ2-1	NA	TGTGCCAGCAGTTATATGGGCTCCTACAATGAGCAGTTCTTC	CASSYMGSYNEQFF
NA	TRBV9	TRBJ2-6	NA	TGTGCCAGCAGCCTGGCCTCTGGGGCCAACGTCCTGACTTTC	CASSLASGANVLTF
NA	TRBV7-3	TRBJ2-1	NA	TGTGCCAGCACCCAGGGTGGGCCTAACAATGAGCAGTTCTTC	CASTQGGPNNEQFF
NA	TRBV9	TRBJ1-6	NA	TGTGCCAGCAGCCGGGGTGGGGGTGGGTATAATTCACCCCTCCACTTT	CASSRGGGGYNSPLHF